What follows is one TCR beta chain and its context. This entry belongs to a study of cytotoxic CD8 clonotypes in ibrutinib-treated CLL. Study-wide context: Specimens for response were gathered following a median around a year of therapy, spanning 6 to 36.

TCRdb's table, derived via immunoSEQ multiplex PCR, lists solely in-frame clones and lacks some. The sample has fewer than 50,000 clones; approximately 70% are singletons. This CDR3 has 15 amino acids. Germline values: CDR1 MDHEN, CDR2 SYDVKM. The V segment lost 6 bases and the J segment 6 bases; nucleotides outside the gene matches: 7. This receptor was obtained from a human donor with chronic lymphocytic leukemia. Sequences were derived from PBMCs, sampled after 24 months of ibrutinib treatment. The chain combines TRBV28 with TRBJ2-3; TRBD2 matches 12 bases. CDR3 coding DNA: TGTGCCAGCAGATTACTAGCGGGAGGTACCGATACGCAGTATTTT. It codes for CASRLLAGGTDTQYF. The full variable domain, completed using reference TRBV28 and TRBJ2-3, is DVKVTQSSRYLVKRTGEKVFLECVQDMDHENMFWYRQDPGLGLRLIYFSYDVKMKEKGDIPEGYSVSREKKERFSLILESASTNQTSMYLCASRLLAGGTDTQYFGPGTRLTVL.